This T cell receptor (beta chain) was identified in a study of control samples from healthy donors and cancer patients. TCRdb's table, derived via immunoSEQ multiplex PCR, lists solely in-frame clones and lacks some. The table records more than 50,000 clones, just over 90% of them present only once. The V end lost 3 bases, the J end lost 4 bases, and 13 bases lay between the germline ends. Germline CDR1 reads WSHSY; CDR2 reads SAAADI. The CDR3 has 15 residues. This TCR came from a woman aged 50 to 65 with colorectal cancer. Sample: PBMCs. V usage is TRBV10-2 and J usage is TRBJ2-1; D gene unclear. The CDR3, as DNA: TGCGCCAGCAGTGATTGGGGTGGGTTTTACAATGAGCAGTTCTTC. Protein: CASSDWGGFYNEQFF.